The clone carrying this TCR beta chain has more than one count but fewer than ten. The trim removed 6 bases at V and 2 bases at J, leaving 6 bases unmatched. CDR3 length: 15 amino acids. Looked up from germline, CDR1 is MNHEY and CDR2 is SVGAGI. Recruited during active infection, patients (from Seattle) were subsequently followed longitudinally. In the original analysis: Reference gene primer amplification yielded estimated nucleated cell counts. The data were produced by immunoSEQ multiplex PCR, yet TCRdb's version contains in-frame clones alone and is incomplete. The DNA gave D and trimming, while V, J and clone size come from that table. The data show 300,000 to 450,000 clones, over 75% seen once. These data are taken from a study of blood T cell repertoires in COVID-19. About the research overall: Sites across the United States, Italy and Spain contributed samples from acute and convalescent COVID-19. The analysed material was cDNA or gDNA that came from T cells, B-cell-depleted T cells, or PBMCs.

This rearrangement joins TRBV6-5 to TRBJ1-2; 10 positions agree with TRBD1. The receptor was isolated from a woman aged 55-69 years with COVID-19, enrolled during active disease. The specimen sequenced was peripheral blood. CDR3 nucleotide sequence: TGTGCCAGCAGACACCGGGACAGGGGAAACTATGGCTACACCTTC. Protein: CASRHRDRGNYGYTF.